This TCR beta chain was found in a study of regulatory T cells in long-lasting Graves disease (dated by TCRdb to the early 2020s). General notes on the study: Persistent Graves' disease meant more than 5 years of antithyroid drug treatment with TSH receptor autoantibodies that stayed positive. Peripheral blood TCR sequencing and RNA sequencing compared persistent Graves' disease patients with newly diagnosed Graves' disease patients. The study took place in China and was registered as a clinical trial. A total of approximately 35 samples underwent TCR sequencing: 13 from persistent and approximately 20 from newly diagnosed Graves' disease patients. Antithyroid drugs had been taken for 8.5 to 11 years on average by persistent Graves' disease patients in the clinical cohort. Paper-wide results and their limitations: Only peripheral blood was studied, because thyroid tissue, the primary lesion, was inaccessible. Sequencing and analysis were limited to the TCR beta chain. TRBV28, TRBJ1-2 and TRBJ2-5 were preferentially used in persistent disease, while TRBV20-1 and TRBJ2-1 were favored in newly diagnosed disease. Lower TCR Shannon entropy and fewer highly expanded clones were observed in persistent Graves' disease patients than in newly diagnosed patients, which suggested clonal expansion. The authors acknowledged the small sample size as a limitation that may reduce accuracy. Patients with persistent disease shared more public clonotypes (about 2,900) than newly diagnosed patients did (around 930).

The germline V gene (reference sequence) gives CDR1 as LNHNV and CDR2 as YYDKDF. The CDR3 sequence holds 16 residues, the cysteine and phenylalanine included. CDR3 DNA only is kept here, 48 bases in frame from base 1. Trimming accounts for 2 bases at V and 4 bases at J, while the number of junction bases matched to no gene is 6. Points on this clonotype: What this receptor recognizes is not known. It has no much larger one-base neighbor in the sample; base qualities were not kept.

To prepare the library, multiplex PCR was applied. For sequencing, an Illumina HiSeq 4000 was employed. To build TCR beta libraries, CDR3 regions were amplified by Arm-PCR using iRepertoire HTBI primers. PCR products were gel purified before sequencing. Concerning the study's data processing: Gene usage analysis of CDR3 amino acid clonotypes used the roughly 60 TRBV and approximately 13 TRBJ segments found across samples. COPE and FqMerger were used to merge the filtered high-quality paired reads into contigs. BLAST was used to align contigs to IMGT TRBV, TRBD and TRBJ reference genes, with CDR3 defined following IMGT. Any clonotype with a frequency above 0.1% was counted as a highly expanded clone. Repertoire diversity was measured by Shannon entropy, and V-J evenness by the Gini coefficient. Clonotypes shared by more than one individual were considered public. TCRdb trimmed public reads at Q25 via fastp, called clones via MiXCR and kept in-frame beta chains. Entries that share a CDR3 protein sequence are merged under the most common genes and DNA. These V and J calls are TCRdb output, not the study's own analysis. The sample table shows roughly 490,000 distinct CDR3 sequences, and roughly 23% are seen once. Of the sample, around 12% falls within the top ten clones.

Explained via the paper, the time point label denotes: persistent/refractory GD, antithyroid drugs over 5 years with positive TRAb. For both TCR sequencing and RNA sequencing, RNA was extracted from PBMCs in TRIzol. The diagnosis of Graves' disease was made according to American Thyroid Association guidelines. Patients for the study were recruited at an endocrinology department in Xi'an, China. Each patient gave about 9.1 milliliters of peripheral blood, collected in an EDTA anticoagulant tube. Ficoll Paque Plus density gradient separation was used to isolate PBMCs, and no further T cell sorting was performed. An Agilent 2100 Bioanalyzer and agarose gel were used to assess RNA quality, and a NanoDrop 2000 was used to measure RNA concentration.

The TCR originated in a female donor with Graves disease. The sequencing here drew on peripheral blood mononuclear cells (PBMCs), taken when the disease was refractory, from a patient treated with antithyroid drugs. The rearrangement joined TRBV15 to TRBJ2-1; 9 middle bases align to TRBD1. The CDR3 protein: CATSRRDRVKYNEQFF. The DNA reads TGTGCCACCAGCAGACGGGACAGGGTCAAATACAATGAGCAGTTCTTC. The variable domain in full, with residues beyond the CDR3 obtained from the reference TRBV15 and TRBJ2-1 genes, is DAMVIQNPRYQVTQFGKPVTLSCSQTLNHNVMYWYQQKSSQAPKLLFHYYDKDFNNEADTPDNFQSRRPNTSFCFLDIRSPGLGDTAMYLCATSRRDRVKYNEQFFGPGTRLTVL.